This T cell receptor (beta chain) was found in a study of cytomegalovirus exposure and HLA in healthy donors. About this clone: Its antigen is as yet unknown.

Unmatched junction bases numbered 3, after V lost 1 base and J lost 4 bases. The germline CDR1 and CDR2 sequences are SGHTA and FQGNSA. The CDR3 consists of 14 residues. Repertoires were generated with immunoSEQ multiplex PCR, while TCRdb's copy carries only in-frame clones and drops some. The data contain a few hundred thousand clones, about nine tenths of them singletons. Study-wide results and caveats: Cytomegalovirus status was reportedly diagnosed by the classifier with high specificity and sensitivity. Specificity of three CMV-associated chains for CMV antigens was verified in vitro.

The chain employs TRBV7-2 and TRBJ1-2; 7 bases fit TRBD1. Sample: PBMCs. This receptor was taken from a young woman in good health and CMV-seronegative. CDR3 residues: CASSLEGQSYGYTF. The CDR3, as DNA: TGTGCCAGCAGCTTAGAGGGACAGAGCTATGGCTACACCTTC.